This T cell receptor (beta chain) was sequenced in a study of blood T cell repertoires in COVID-19. Overall study context: T cells, B-cell-depleted T cells, or PBMCs provided the cDNA or gDNA that served as material.

Original processing methods: The authors estimated nucleated cell counts from reference gene primer amplification. Only in-frame clones appear in the TCRdb table, and some are missing; sequencing was by immunoSEQ multiplex PCR. The V and J calls and clone size are taken from that table; D and trimming were inferred from the DNA. This sample has approximately 93,000 clones, with approximately 88% found just once. J was trimmed by 5 bases and V by 7 bases; bases with no gene match: 9. This CDR3 spans 14 amino acids. The V gene's germline CDR1 is SGHAT and CDR2 FQNNGV. This clonotype originated in a man in his fifties or sixties with acute or convalescent COVID-19. The sequenced sample consisted of peripheral blood. The V gene is TRBV11-2, the J gene TRBJ2-5, with 8 positions matching TRBD1. The CDR3 coding sequence is TGTGCCAGCAACTCCGGACAGGGAGGCGAGACCCAGTACTTC. Translation gives CASNSGQGGETQYF.